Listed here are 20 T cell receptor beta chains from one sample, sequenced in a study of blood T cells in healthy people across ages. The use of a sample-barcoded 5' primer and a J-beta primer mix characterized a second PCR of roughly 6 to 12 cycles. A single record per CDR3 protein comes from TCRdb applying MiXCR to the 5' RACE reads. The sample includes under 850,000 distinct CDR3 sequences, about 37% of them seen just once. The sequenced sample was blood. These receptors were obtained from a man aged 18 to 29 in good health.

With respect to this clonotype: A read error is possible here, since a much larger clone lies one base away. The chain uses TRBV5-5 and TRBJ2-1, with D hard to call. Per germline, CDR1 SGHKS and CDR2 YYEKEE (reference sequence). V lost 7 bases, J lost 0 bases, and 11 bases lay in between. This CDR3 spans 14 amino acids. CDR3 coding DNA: TGTGCCAGCGACGCAGTCAGCTCCTACAATGAGCAGTTCTTC. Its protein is CASDAVSSYNEQFF.

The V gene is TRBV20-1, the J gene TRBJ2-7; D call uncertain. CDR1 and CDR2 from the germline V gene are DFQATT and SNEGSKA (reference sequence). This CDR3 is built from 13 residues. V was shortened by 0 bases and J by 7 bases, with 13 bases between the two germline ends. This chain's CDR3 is CSARDLIGREQYF. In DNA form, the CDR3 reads TGCAGTGCTAGAGATCTAATAGGGCGAGAGCAGTACTTC.

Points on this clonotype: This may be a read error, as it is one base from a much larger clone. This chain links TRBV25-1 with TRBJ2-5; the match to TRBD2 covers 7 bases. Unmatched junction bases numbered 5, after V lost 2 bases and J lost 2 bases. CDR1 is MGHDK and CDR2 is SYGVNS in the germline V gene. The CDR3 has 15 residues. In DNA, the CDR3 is TGTGCCAGCAGTGAACTGGTCGGGGGGCAAGAGACCCAGTACTTC. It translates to CASSELVGGQETQYF.

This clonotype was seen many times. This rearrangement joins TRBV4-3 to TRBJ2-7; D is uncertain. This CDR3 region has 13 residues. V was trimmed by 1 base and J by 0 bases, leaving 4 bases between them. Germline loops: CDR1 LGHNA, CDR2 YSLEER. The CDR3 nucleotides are TGCGCCAGCAGCCAAGGGACCTCCTACGAGCAGTACTTC. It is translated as CASSQGTSYEQYF.

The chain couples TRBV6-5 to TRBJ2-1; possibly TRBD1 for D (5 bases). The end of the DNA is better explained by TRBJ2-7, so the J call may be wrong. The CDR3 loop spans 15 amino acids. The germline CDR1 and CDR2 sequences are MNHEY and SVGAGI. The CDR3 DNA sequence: TGTGCCAGCAGTTATCCAGGGCGGCCAAACAATGAGCAGTACTTC. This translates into CASSYPGRPNNEQYF.

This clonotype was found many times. CDR3 in amino acids: CSARVGGTSGPGEQFF. Here the CDR3 DNA reads TGCAGTGCTAGGGTGGGGGGGACTAGCGGCCCAGGGGAGCAGTTCTTC. The J gene is TRBJ2-1, the V gene TRBV20-1; 11 bases are shared with TRBD2. Germline-derived CDR1 and CDR2 are DFQATT and SNEGSKA (reference sequence). This CDR3 comprises 16 residues. The V and J ends lost 3 bases and 10 bases, in that order; junction bases with no gene match: 14.

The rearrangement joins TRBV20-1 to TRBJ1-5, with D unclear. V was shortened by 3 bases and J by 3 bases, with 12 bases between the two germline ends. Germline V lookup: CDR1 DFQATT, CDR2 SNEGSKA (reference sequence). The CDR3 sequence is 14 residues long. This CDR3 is CSASRRLINQPQHF. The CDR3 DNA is TGCAGTGCTAGTAGACGGCTTATCAATCAGCCCCAGCATTTT.

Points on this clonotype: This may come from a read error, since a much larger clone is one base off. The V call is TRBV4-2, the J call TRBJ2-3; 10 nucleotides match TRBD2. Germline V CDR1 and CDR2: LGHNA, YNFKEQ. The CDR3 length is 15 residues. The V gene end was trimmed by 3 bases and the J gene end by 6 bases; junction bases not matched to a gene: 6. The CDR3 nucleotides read TGTGCCAGCAGCCACGAGCGGGGGGGCCATGATACGCAGTATTTT. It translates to CASSHERGGHDTQYF.

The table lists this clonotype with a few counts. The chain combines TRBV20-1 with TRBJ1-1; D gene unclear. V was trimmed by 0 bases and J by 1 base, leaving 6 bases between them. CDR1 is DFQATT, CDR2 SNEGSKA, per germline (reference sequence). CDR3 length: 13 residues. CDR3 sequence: CSARENPNTEAFF. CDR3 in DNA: TGCAGTGCTAGAGAAAATCCGAACACTGAAGCTTTCTTT.

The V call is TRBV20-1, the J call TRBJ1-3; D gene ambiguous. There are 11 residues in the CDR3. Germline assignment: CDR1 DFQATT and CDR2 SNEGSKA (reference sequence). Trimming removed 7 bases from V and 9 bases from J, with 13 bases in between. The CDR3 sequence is CSVGEESTIYF. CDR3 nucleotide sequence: TGCAGTGTTGGGGAGGAGAGCACCATATATTTT.

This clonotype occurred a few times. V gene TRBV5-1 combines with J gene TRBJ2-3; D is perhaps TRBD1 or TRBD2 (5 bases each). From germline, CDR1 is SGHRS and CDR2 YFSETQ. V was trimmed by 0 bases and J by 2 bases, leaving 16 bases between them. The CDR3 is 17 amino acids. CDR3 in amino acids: CASSLAGRPWDTDTQYF. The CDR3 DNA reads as TGCGCCAGCAGCTTGGCGGGGCGCCCTTGGGACACAGATACGCAGTATTTT.

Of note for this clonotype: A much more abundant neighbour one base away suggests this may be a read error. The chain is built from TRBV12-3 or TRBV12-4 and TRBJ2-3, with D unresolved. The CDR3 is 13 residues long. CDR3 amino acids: CASRLERTDTQYF. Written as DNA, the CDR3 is TGTGCCAGCAGGTTAGAGCGCACAGATACGCAGTATTTT.

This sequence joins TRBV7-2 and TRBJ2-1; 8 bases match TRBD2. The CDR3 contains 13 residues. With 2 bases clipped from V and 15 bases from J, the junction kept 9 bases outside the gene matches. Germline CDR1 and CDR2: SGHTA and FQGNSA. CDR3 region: CASSLIAGPYPFF. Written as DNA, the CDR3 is TGTGCCAGCAGCTTAATAGCGGGGCCGTATCCGTTCTTC.

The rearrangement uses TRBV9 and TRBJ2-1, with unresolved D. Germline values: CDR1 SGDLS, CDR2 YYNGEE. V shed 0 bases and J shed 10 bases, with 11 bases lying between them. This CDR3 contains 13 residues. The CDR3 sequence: CASSVGSFQEQFF. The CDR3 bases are TGTGCCAGCAGCGTAGGTTCTTTTCAGGAGCAGTTCTTC.

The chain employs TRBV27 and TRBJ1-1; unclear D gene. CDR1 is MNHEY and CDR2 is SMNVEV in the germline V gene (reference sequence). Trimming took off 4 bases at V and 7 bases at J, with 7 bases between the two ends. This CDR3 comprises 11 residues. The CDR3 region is CASSSPYEAFF. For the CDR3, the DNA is TGTGCCAGCAGTTCCCCATATGAAGCTTTCTTT.

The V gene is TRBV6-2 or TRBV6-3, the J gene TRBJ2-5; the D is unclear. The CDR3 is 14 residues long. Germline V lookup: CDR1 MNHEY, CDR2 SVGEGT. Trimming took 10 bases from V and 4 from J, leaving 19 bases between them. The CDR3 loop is CATCLARDRETQYF. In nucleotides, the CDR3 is TGTGCCACCTGTCTCGCCAGAGACCGAGAGACCCAGTACTTC.

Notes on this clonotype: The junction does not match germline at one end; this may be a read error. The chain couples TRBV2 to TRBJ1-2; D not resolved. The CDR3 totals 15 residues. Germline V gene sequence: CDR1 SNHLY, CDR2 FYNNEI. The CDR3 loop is CANSEAFWRNYGYTF. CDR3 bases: TGTGCCAACAGTGAAGCGTTTTGGAGAAACTATGGCTACACCTTC.

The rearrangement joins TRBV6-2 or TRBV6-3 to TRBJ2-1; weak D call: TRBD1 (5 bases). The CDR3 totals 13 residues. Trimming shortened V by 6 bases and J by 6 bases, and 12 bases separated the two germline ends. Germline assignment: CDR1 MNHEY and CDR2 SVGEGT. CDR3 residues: CASRPGWGNEQFF. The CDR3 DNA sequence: TGTGCCAGCAGGCCAGGGTGGGGCAATGAGCAGTTCTTC.

The CDR3 DNA reads TGCGCCAGCAGACCACTAGCGGGGGACACAGATACGCAGTATTTT. Its protein product is CASRPLAGDTDTQYF. The chain links TRBV5-1 to TRBJ2-3; 11 bases are shared with TRBD2. Germline V gives CDR1 SGHRS, CDR2 YFSETQ. This CDR3 spans 15 amino acids. The V and J ends lost 5 bases and 2 bases, in that order; junction bases with no gene match: 4.

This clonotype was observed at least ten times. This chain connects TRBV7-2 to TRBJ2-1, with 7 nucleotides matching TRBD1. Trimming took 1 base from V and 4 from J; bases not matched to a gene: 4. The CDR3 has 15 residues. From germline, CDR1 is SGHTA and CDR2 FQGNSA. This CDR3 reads CASSLGQGGYNEQFF. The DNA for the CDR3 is TGTGCCAGCAGCTTAGGACAGGGTGGGTACAATGAGCAGTTCTTC.